These 5 T cell receptor beta chains originate from one sample sequenced in a study of T cells in Graves' hyperthyroidism and ophthalmopathy (dated by TCRdb to the late 2010s). The library was generated by multiplex PCR. TCRdb lists the instrument as Illumina HiSeq 2000. The TCR beta CDR3 regions were amplified from RNA transcripts. The TCR CDR3 was subjected to a first round of RT-PCR using the HTBI primer set and the Qiagen OneStep RT-PCR kit. Clones were called with MiXCR by TCRdb after fastp trimmed the public reads at Q25, and only in-frame beta chains were retained. CDR3 protein duplicates are merged, each entry listing the most common genes and DNA. The table for this sample lists hundreds of thousands of distinct CDR3 sequences; roughly 15% of them were counted only once. 10% of the sample is in the top ten clones. Sequenced input: blood. The receptors shown here come from a woman under 30 with Graves' hyperthyroidism.

The chain uses TRBV10-2 and TRBJ1-4; D call uncertain. The CDR3 has 13 amino acids. Per germline, CDR1 WSHSY and CDR2 SAAADI. The V gene lost 2 bases and the J gene lost 8 bases, with 9 bases spanning the gap. The CDR3 region is CASSEPGREKLFF. DNA of the CDR3: TGCGCCAGCAGTGAGCCCGGGAGGGAAAAACTGTTTTTT.

The genes are TRBV27 and TRBJ2-3, with TRBD2 matching 9 bases. The germline V gene has CDR1 MNHEY and CDR2 SMNVEV (reference sequence). Unmatched junction bases numbered 8, after V lost 7 bases and J lost 3 bases. The length of the CDR3 is 15 residues. CDR3 region: CASTFRGLATDTQYF. The CDR3 bases are TGTGCCAGCACCTTTAGGGGACTAGCAACAGATACGCAGTATTTT.

V is TRBV5-4 and J is TRBJ1-1; possible D gene TRBD1, 6 bases. V gave up 2 bases and J gave up 4 bases, with 18 bases separating them. The length of the CDR3 is 16 residues. Germline V gene lookup returns CDR1 SGHNT and CDR2 YYREEE (reference sequence). The CDR3 DNA is TGTGCCAGCAGCTTAGGGCAGGGGTGGTCGTTCACTGAAGCTTTCTTT. It is translated as CASSLGQGWSFTEAFF.

As regards this clonotype: A much more abundant neighbour one base away suggests this may be a read error. The rearrangement joins TRBV28 to TRBJ2-2; TRBD2 matches 10 bases. CDR3 length: 16 residues. Per the germline V gene, CDR1 is MDHEN and CDR2 is SYDVKM. Trimming cost V 4 bases and J 3 bases; bases outside gene matches: 5. The CDR3 is CASSSGGTSDTGELFF. The CDR3 DNA reads as TGTGCCAGCAGTTCCGGCGGGACTAGCGACACCGGGGAGCTGTTTTTT.

This clonotype has at least ten counts. J is TRBJ2-5 and V is TRBV7-9; perhaps TRBD2 as D (6 bases). The CDR3 contains 14 residues. Per germline, CDR1 SEHNR and CDR2 FQNEAQ (reference sequence). V was pared by 1 base and J by 9 bases, with 15 bases between. CDR3 amino acids: CASSLELGGAPQYF. The CDR3 DNA is TGTGCCAGCAGCTTAGAGCTGGGAGGAGCTCCCCAGTACTTC.